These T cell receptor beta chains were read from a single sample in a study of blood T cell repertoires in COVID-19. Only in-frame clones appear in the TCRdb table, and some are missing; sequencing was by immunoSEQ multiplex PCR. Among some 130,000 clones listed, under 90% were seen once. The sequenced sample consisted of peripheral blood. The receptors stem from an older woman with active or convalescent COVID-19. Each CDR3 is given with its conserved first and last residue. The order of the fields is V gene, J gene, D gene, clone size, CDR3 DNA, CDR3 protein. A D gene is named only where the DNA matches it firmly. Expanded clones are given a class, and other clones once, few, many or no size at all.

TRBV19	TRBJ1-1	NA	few	TGTGCCAGTAGTTTGGACTGGGGGGGGACTGAAGCTTTCTTT	CASSLDWGGTEAFF
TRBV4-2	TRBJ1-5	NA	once	TGTGCCAGCAGCCCAAACGCGGACAGCCCAAATCAGCCCCAGCATTTT	CASSPNADSPNQPQHF
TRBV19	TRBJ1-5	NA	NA	TGTGCCAGTAGTAAGACAGTAAATCAGCCCCAGCATTTT	CASSKTVNQPQHF
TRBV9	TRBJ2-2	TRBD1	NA	TGTGCCAGCAGCCCACGGACAGGGTCCGGGGAGCTGTTTTTT	CASSPRTGSGELFF
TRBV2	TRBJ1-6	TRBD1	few	TGTGCCAGCAGCAGGACACAGGGGCTCTACTCACCCCTCCACTTT	CASSRTQGLYSPLHF
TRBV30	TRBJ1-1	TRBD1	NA	TGTGCCTGGACCCGCGACAGGGTTGACACTGAAGCTTTCTTT	CAWTRDRVDTEAFF
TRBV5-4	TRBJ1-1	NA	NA	TGTGCCAGCAGCCCACAGGCTTCTTGGGAAGCTTTCTTT	CASSPQASWEAFF
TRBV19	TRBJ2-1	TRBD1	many	TGTGCCAGTACCGAGCGGACAGGGGGTACCTACAATGAGCAGTTCTTC	CASTERTGGTYNEQFF
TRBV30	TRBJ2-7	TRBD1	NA	TGTGCCTGGAGTGTCGGCGGGACAGGGAGCCACGAGCAGTACTTC	CAWSVGGTGSHEQYF
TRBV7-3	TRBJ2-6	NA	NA	TGTGCCAGCAGCCAATCTGGGGCCAACGTCCTGACTTTC	CASSQSGANVLTF
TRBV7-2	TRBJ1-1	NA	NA	TGTGCCAGCAGCCTCAAACAGGTAGCCGAAGCTTTCTTT	CASSLKQVAEAFF
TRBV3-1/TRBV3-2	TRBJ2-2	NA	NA	TGTGCCAGCAGCCAAGGGCGGTGGCGGGGTTTGAACACCGGGGAGCTGTTTTTT	CASSQGRWRGLNTGELFF
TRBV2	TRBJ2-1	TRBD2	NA	TGTGCCAGCAGTGAATGGTTGCGGGGGATCTACAATGAGCAGTTCTTC	CASSEWLRGIYNEQFF
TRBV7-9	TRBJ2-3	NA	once	TGTGCCAGCAGTTCCTCAGGGGCAGATACGCAGTATTTT	CASSSSGADTQYF
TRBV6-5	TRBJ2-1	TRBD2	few	TGTGCCAGCAGCCCCGGACTAGCGGTAAACAATGAGCAGTTCTTC	CASSPGLAVNNEQFF
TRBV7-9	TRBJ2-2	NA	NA	TGTGCCAGCAGCTTAGCCGCGGGGGCGCCAGCCGGGGAGCTGTTTTTT	CASSLAAGAPAGELFF
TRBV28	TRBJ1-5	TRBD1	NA	TGTGCCGCATTTGAGACAGGGCCCCATCAGCCCCAGCATTTT	CAAFETGPHQPQHF
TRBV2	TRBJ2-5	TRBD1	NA	TGTGCCAGCAGTCAGGGACAGACGAGATCGGAGACCCAGTACTTC	CASSQGQTRSETQYF
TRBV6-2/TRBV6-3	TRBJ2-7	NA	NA	TGTGCCAGCAGTTACTCGGCCGGGGGATCCTACGAGCAGTACTTC	CASSYSAGGSYEQYF
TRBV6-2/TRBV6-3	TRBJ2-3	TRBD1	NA	TGTGCCAGCAGTTCCAGACAGGGAGTAGATACGCAGTATTTT	CASSSRQGVDTQYF
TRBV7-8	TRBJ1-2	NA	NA	TGTGCCAGCAGCTTGAGTGTTAACTATGGCTACACCTTC	CASSLSVNYGYTF
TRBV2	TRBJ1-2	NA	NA	TGTGCCAGCAGTGGGGGCAGCTCATATGGCTACACCTTC	CASSGGSSYGYTF
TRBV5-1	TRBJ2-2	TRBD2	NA	TGCGCCAGCAGCTTGGAGCTAGCGGGGGCCACCGGGGAGCTGTTTTTT	CASSLELAGATGELFF
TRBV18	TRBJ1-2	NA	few	TGTGCCAGCTCACCATCGTCGGGAAGCTATGGCTACACCTTC	CASSPSSGSYGYTF
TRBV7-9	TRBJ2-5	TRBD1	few	TGTGCCAGCAGCTACCACAGGGGTTACGAGACCCAGTACTTC	CASSYHRGYETQYF
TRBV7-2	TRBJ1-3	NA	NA	TGTGCCAGCAGCTTAGTGGGGGGTAACTCTGGAAACACCATATATTTT	CASSLVGGNSGNTIYF
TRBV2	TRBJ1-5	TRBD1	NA	TGTGCCAGCAGGGGGACAGGGAATCAGCCCCAGCATTTT	CASRGTGNQPQHF
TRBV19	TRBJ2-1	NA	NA	TGTGCCAGTAGTATATGGGACAACTCCTACAATGAGCAGTTCTTC	CASSIWDNSYNEQFF
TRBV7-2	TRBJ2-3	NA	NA	TGTGCCAGCAGCTTAGCTAGCGGAGCGGGAGATACGCAGTATTTT	CASSLASGAGDTQYF
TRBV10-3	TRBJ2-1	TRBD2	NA	TGTGCCATCAGTGAGTCGGGAGGGTACCCTGAGCAGTTCTTC	CAISESGGYPEQFF
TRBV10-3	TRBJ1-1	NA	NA	TGTGCCATCAGTAATCCCCAGCAGGGGAACACTGAAGCTTTCTTT	CAISNPQQGNTEAFF
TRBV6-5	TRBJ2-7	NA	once	TGTGCCAGCACCTCTTCGACAGGTGCTGGCTACGAGCAGTACTTC	CASTSSTGAGYEQYF
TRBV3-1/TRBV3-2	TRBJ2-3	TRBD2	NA	TGTGCCAGCAGCCAAGGGGCCCCTAGCGGGATTAGCACAGATACGCAGTATTTT	CASSQGAPSGISTDTQYF
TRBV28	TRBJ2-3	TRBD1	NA	TGTGCCAGTGGAAGACAGGGGTCAACAGATACGCAGTATTTT	CASGRQGSTDTQYF
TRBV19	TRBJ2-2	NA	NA	TGTGCCAGTAGGCCCGCTCAGGGCGGGAACACCGGGGAGCTGTTTTTT	CASRPAQGGNTGELFF
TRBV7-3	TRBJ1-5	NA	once	TGTGCCAGCAGCTTAAAACCCGCAGGGGCGGCCAGTCAGCCCCAGCATTTT	CASSLKPAGAASQPQHF
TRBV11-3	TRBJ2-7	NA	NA	TGTGCCAGCAGCTTAGGCGGCACCTACGAGCAGTACTTC	CASSLGGTYEQYF
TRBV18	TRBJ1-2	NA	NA	TGTGCCAGCTCACTAGAGGAGGCGCAAGGCTATGGCTACACCTTC	CASSLEEAQGYGYTF
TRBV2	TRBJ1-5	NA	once	TGTGCCAGGGGAGGGATAGATGGCAATCAGCCCCAGCATTTT	CARGGIDGNQPQHF
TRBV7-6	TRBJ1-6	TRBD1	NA	TGTGCCAGCAGCTTATTTCTATGGGGACAGGGGGCGCCTGGCTCACCCCTCCACTTT	CASSLFLWGQGAPGSPLHF
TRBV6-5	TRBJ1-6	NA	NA	TGTGCCAGCAGCCAGTCGGGGGGACCACCCCTCCACTTT	CASSQSGGPPLHF
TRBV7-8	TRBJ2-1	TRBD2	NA	TGTGCCAGCAGCTCGGGACTAGCGGGAGGATTATGGAATGAGCAGTTCTTC	CASSSGLAGGLWNEQFF
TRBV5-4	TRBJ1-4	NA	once	TGTGCCAGCAGCTTTGGTTCGGGACACGGTGGTGAAAAACTGTTTTTT	CASSFGSGHGGEKLFF
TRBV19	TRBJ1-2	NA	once	TGTGCCAGTAAGGGGTACTATGGCTACACCTTC	CASKGYYGYTF
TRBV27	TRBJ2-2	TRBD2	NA	TGTGCCAGCAGTTCAGGGACTAGCGGGACCCTCGACCCCGGGGAGCTGTTTTTT	CASSSGTSGTLDPGELFF
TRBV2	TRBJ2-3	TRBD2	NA	TGTGCCAGCGGGACTAGCAACACAGATACGCAGTATTTT	CASGTSNTDTQYF
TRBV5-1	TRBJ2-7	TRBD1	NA	TGCGCCAGCAGATCCGGGACAGATATCTACGAGCAGTACTTC	CASRSGTDIYEQYF
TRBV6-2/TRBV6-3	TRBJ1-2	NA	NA	TGTGCCAGCAGCATAGGGAGCTTCTTGAGAGGCTACACCTTC	CASSIGSFLRGYTF